One and the same sample provided the 20 T cell receptor beta chains below, sequenced in a study of regulatory T cells in long-lasting Graves disease (dated by TCRdb to the early 2020s). Receptor libraries were prepared by multiplex PCR. The reads were generated on an Illumina HiSeq 4000. iRepertoire HTBI primers and Arm-PCR amplification of CDR3 regions were used to construct TCR beta libraries. TCRdb took the public reads, trimmed them with fastp at Q25, ran MiXCR for clone calling and kept in-frame beta chains. CDR3 protein duplicates are merged, each entry listing the most common genes and DNA. The sample table lists around 460,000 distinct CDR3 sequences, 20% to 25% of them with a count of one. About 7% of the sample lies in the top ten. The sample's time point, from its label and the paper: persistent/refractory GD, antithyroid drugs over 5 years with positive TRAb. For both TCR sequencing and RNA sequencing, RNA was extracted from PBMCs using TRIzol.

The sample in question was peripheral blood mononuclear cells (PBMCs), obtained when the disease was refractory, from a patient treated with antithyroid drugs. The receptors were sampled from a female donor with Graves disease.

J is TRBJ2-6 and V is TRBV24-1; 7 bases match TRBD1. V lost 3 bases to trimming and J lost 4 bases; unmatched junction nucleotides: 2. This CDR3 has 15 amino acids. Germline V lookup: CDR1 KGHDR, CDR2 SFDVKD. DNA for the CDR3: TGTGCCACCAGTGATCAGGGGGTCGGGGCCAACGTCCTGACTTTC. It specifies CATSDQGVGANVLTF.

To note about this clonotype: A read error may explain this, as a much larger clone is one base away. The gene calls are TRBV11-3 and TRBJ2-7, with TRBD2 matching over 10 bases. Germline V lookup: CDR1 SGHNT, CDR2 YENEEA. V was clipped by 4 bases and J by 7 bases; unmatched bases: 10. This CDR3 is built from 15 residues. CDR3 DNA: TGTGCCAGCAGCTCCTTAGCGGGAGGCCTCGAGGAGCAGTACTTC. Translated, it gives CASSSLAGGLEEQYF.

The chain joins TRBV18 to TRBJ1-4; the D is unclear. The V and J ends lost 3 bases and 7 bases respectively, with 12 bases between them. Germline V gene sequence: CDR1 KGHSH, CDR2 LQKENI. The CDR3 is 14 residues long. CDR3 protein: CASSPRPRTEKLFF. The CDR3 nucleotides read TGTGCCAGCTCACCTCGGCCAAGGACTGAAAAACTGTTTTTT.

A few counts support this clonotype. The chain is built from TRBV7-8 and TRBJ1-5; 8 bases map to TRBD1. V trimming: 6 bases; J trimming: 0 bases; junction bases outside the gene matches: 10. CDR1 and CDR2 (germline): SGHVS, FQNEAQ. The CDR3 has 17 amino acids. The CDR3 coding sequence is TGTGCCAGCAGTTTCACACAGGGGGAGTATAGCAATCAGCCCCAGCATTTT. Protein sequence: CASSFTQGEYSNQPQHF.

As regards this clonotype: One junction end disagrees with the germline gene, perhaps due to a read error. This chain joins TRBV20-1 and TRBJ1-5; D gene unclear. CDR3 length: 13 amino acids. Germline V gene data show CDR1 as DFQATT and CDR2 as SNEGSKA (reference sequence). CDR3 DNA sequence: TGCAGTGCTAGCTTGGGCTACAATCAGTCCCAGCATTTT. It yields the protein CSASLGYNQSQHF.

The chain is built from TRBV28 and TRBJ2-1; 7 bases are shared with TRBD1. After removal of 10 bases from V and 5 bases from J, the junction contained 8 bases not matched to a gene. The CDR3 extends over 13 amino acids. The V gene's germline CDR1 is MDHEN and CDR2 SYDVKM. CDR3 sequence: CATSPTGNNEQFF. The CDR3 nucleotides are TGTGCCACCTCCCCGACAGGGAACAATGAGCAGTTCTTC. Based on the CDR3 plus reference TRBV28 and TRBJ2-1, the full variable domain is DVKVTQSSRYLVKRTGEKVFLECVQDMDHENMFWYRQDPGLGLRLIYFSYDVKMKEKGDIPEGYSVSREKKERFSLILESASTNQTSMYLCATSPTGNNEQFFGPGTRLTVL.

This clonotype was observed at least ten times. The genes are TRBV6-1 and TRBJ2-2, with D unresolved. Germline V gene sequence: CDR1 MNHNS, CDR2 SASEGT. Trimming shortened V by 7 bases and J by 4 bases, and 10 bases separated the two germline ends. CDR3 length equals 13 residues. CDR3 residues: CASITSSTGELFF. CDR3 nucleotides: TGTGCCAGCATTACGAGTTCCACCGGGGAGCTGTTTTTT.

Many counts were recorded for this clonotype. V usage is TRBV10-1 and J usage is TRBJ2-7; no firm D call. CDR1 and CDR2 from the germline V gene are WNHNN and SYGVQD (reference sequence). The CDR3 consists of 13 residues. V was trimmed by 5 bases and J by 5 bases, leaving 13 bases between them. The CDR3 DNA follows: TGCGCCAGCAGTCCCCGACCCGCCGACGAGCAGTACTTC. Encoded protein: CASSPRPADEQYF.

This clonotype came up many times. The gene calls are TRBV6-1 and TRBJ2-7, with 8 bases identical to TRBD1. The junction had 9 bases not matched to a gene; V was cut back by 6 bases and J by 5 bases. The germline gives CDR1 MNHNS, CDR2 SASEGT. CDR3 length equals 14 residues. The CDR3 sequence: CASRRGQDYDEQYF. The CDR3 DNA reads TGTGCCAGCAGGAGGGGACAGGATTACGACGAGCAGTACTTC.

This clonotype was seen a handful of times. V usage is TRBV7-9 and J usage is TRBJ2-5, with a weak D call TRBD1 (6 bases). Germline assignment: CDR1 SEHNR and CDR2 FQNEAQ (reference sequence). The length of the CDR3 is 16 residues. Trimming cost V 5 bases and J 0 bases, with 16 bases left between them. Written as DNA, the CDR3 is TGTGCCAGCAGCACCAACCAGGGGATCCACCAAGAGACCCAGTACTTC. It encodes CASSTNQGIHQETQYF. Based on the CDR3 plus reference TRBV7-9 and TRBJ2-5, the full variable domain is DTGVSQNPRHKITKRGQNVTFRCDPISEHNRLYWYRQTLGQGPEFLTYFQNEAQLEKSRLLSDRFSAERPKGSFSTLEIQRTEQGDSAMYLCASSTNQGIHQETQYFGPGTRLLVL.

V is TRBV30 and J is TRBJ1-1; no clear D gene. Germline V gene sequence: CDR1 GTSNPN, CDR2 SVGIG (reference sequence). V was pared by 0 bases and J by 1 base, with 6 bases between. The CDR3 runs to 13 residues. DNA for the CDR3: TGTGCCTGGAGTGTTGACAAGAACACTGAAGCTTTCTTT. Encoded protein: CAWSVDKNTEAFF.

This clonotype was seen more than once but under ten times. The CDR3 reads CASSFLRGEVNTEAFF. The CDR3 DNA sequence: TGTGCCAGCAGTTTCCTTAGGGGGGAAGTGAACACTGAAGCTTTCTTT. This chain uses TRBV27 with TRBJ1-1; a weak D match, TRBD1 (6 bases). The CDR3 extends over 16 amino acids. The germline V gene encodes CDR1 MNHEY and CDR2 SMNVEV (reference sequence). V lost 3 bases and J lost 0, with 14 bases in between.

This sequence joins TRBV27 and TRBJ2-1, with 9 bases matching TRBD1. CDR1 is MNHEY and CDR2 is SMNVEV in the germline V gene (reference sequence). The ends lost 3 bases at V and 4 bases at J; junction bases unmatched: 1. The CDR3 runs to 14 residues. The CDR3 sequence is CASSFGTGYNEQFF. The CDR3 DNA follows: TGTGCCAGCAGTTTTGGGACAGGGTACAATGAGCAGTTCTTC.

V usage is TRBV30 and J usage is TRBJ1-1; possibly TRBD1 for D (6 bases). CDR1 and CDR2 (germline): GTSNPN, SVGIG (reference sequence). The CDR3 runs to 15 residues. The V and J ends lost 1 base and 5 bases respectively, with 17 bases between them. The CDR3 sequence is CAWSDPWGLGTEAFF. CDR3 sequence (DNA): TGTGCCTGGAGTGACCCCTGGGGGCTGGGGACTGAAGCTTTCTTT. The full variable domain, with the rest looked up from reference TRBV30 and TRBJ1-1, is SQTIHQWPATLVQPVGSPLSLECTVEGTSNPNLYWYRQAAGRGLQLLFYSVGIGQISSEVPQNLSASRPQDRQFILSSKKLLLSDSGFYLCAWSDPWGLGTEAFFGQGTRLTVV.

The chain carries TRBV18 and TRBJ1-4; possibly TRBD1 for D (5 bases). CDR3 length equals 14 residues. V was shortened by 5 bases and J by 4 bases, with 11 bases between the two germline ends. Germline-derived CDR1 and CDR2 are KGHSH and LQKENI. The DNA for the CDR3 is TGTGCCAGCTCAGCGACAGTCTTTAATGAAAAACTGTTTTTT. It codes for CASSATVFNEKLFF.

The DNA of the CDR3 is TGTGCCAGCAGCTTAGTGACGGCAAGGAACACTGAAGCTTTCTTT. Translating it yields CASSLVTARNTEAFF. The chain employs TRBV7-9 and TRBJ1-1; no definite D call. Per the germline V gene, CDR1 is SEHNR and CDR2 is FQNEAQ (reference sequence). This CDR3 has 15 amino acids. V shed 1 base and J shed 1 base, with 10 bases lying between them.

This clonotype was observed a few times. This chain joins TRBV4-1 and TRBJ1-2; maybe TRBD1 (6 bases). V was shortened by 3 bases and J by 5 bases, with 19 bases between the two germline ends. Germline CDR1 MGHRA, CDR2 YSYEKL. CDR3 length: 16 amino acids. CDR3: CASSQEPQGLRYGYTF. For the CDR3, the DNA is TGCGCCAGCAGCCAGGAACCACAGGGCCTCCGATATGGCTACACCTTC.

This clonotype was detected ten times or more. The V call is TRBV28, the J call TRBJ2-6; D is unresolved. Germline values: CDR1 MDHEN, CDR2 SYDVKM. The germline V and J ends were trimmed by 8 bases and 2 bases, with 4 bases remaining between them. This CDR3 region has 12 residues. The chain's CDR3 is CASQTGANVLTF. The CDR3 bases are TGTGCCAGCCAAACTGGGGCCAACGTCCTGACTTTC.

The chain combines TRBV5-1 with TRBJ2-7, with D perhaps matching TRBD2 (6 bases). The germline gives CDR1 SGHRS, CDR2 YFSETQ. With 4 bases removed from V and 4 bases from J, the gap between germline ends came to 15 bases. The CDR3 runs to 14 residues. This chain's CDR3 is CASSMGGPGYEQYF. The CDR3 DNA reads as TGCGCCAGCAGCATGGGGGGTCCGGGGTACGAGCAGTACTTC.

The CDR3 DNA is TGTGCCAGCAGCGCCCAGGGAGGCTCTGGAAACACCATATATTTT. The encoded protein is CASSAQGGSGNTIYF. This chain links TRBV7-9 with TRBJ1-3, with a weak D call TRBD1 (5 bases). CDR1 SEHNR and CDR2 FQNEAQ come from the germline V gene (reference sequence). V lost 5 bases and J lost 0, with 11 bases in between. This CDR3 contains 15 residues.